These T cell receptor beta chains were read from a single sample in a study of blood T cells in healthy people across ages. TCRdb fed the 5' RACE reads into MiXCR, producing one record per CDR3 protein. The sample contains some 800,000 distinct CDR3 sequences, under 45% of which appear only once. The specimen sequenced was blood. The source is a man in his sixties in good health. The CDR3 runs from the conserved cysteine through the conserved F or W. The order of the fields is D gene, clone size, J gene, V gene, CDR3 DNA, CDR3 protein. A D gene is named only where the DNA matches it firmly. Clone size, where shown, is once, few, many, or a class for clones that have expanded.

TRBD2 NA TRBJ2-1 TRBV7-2 TGTGCCAGCAGCTTAGAGGCTAGCGGGAGAAATGAGCAGTTCTTC CASSLEASGRNEQFF
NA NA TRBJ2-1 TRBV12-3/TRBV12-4 TGTGCCAGCAGCCAGACAGGTCCCTACAATGAGCAGTTCTTC CASSQTGPYNEQFF
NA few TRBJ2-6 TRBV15 TGTGCCACCAGCAGAGATATCACAGGGTTCAACTCTGGGGCCAACGTCCTGACTTTC CATSRDITGFNSGANVLTF
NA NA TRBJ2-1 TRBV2 TGTGCCAGCAGTGAATGGTTGGCAAAGGAGAACAATGAGCAGTTCTTC CASSEWLAKENNEQFF
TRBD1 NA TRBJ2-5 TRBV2 TGTGCCAGCAGTGCAGGCCGAGGACAGGGGTACTTC CASSAGRGQGYF
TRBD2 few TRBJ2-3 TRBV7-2 TGTGCCAGCAGCCGGCCTCCGGGACTAGCTCCAGATACGCAGTATTTT CASSRPPGLAPDTQYF
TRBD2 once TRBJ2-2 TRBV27 TGTGCCAGCAGTCACGGACTAGGCCCGAACACCGGGGAGCTGTTTTTT CASSHGLGPNTGELFF
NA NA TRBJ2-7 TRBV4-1 TGCGCCAGCAGCCAAGATGGGGAAAATTACGAGCAGTACTTC CASSQDGENYEQYF
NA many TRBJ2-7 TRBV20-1 TGCAGTGCCCTAGTCCCTAGGAGCTACGAGCAGTACTTC CSALVPRSYEQYF
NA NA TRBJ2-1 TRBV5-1 TGCGCCAGCAGCTCCAATACATCGGCTCGGCAGTACAATGAGCAGTTCTTC CASSSNTSARQYNEQFF
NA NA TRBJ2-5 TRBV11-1 TGTGCCAGCAGCCCGGGCCCCCCATCGGAGACCCAGTACTTC CASSPGPPSETQYF
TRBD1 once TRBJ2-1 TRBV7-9 TGTGCCAGCAGCGGCCGGGACAGGGCCAATGAGCAGTTCTTC CASSGRDRANEQFF
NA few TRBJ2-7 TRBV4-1 TGCGCCAGCAGCCATCCGGACAGATACTACGAGCAGTACTTC CASSHPDRYYEQYF
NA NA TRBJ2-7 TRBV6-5 TGTGCCAGCAGCCCCGGATCGCAAAGCTCCTACGAGCAGTACTTC CASSPGSQSSYEQYF
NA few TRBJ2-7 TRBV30 TGTGCCTGGAGTGCGTCGAGGACCTACGAGCAGTACTTC CAWSASRTYEQYF
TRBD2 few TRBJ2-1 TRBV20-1 TGCAGTGTGGAGACTAGCGGGAGCAGTGAGCAGTTCTTC CSVETSGSSEQFF
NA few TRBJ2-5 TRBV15 TGTGCCACCAGCAGGGAGGGGCGGGAAGAGACCCAGTACTTC CATSREGREETQYF
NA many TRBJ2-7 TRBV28 TGTGCCAGCAGTCCACAGGGATCACGCTCCTACGAGCAGTACTTC CASSPQGSRSYEQYF
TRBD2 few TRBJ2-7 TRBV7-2 TGTGCCAGCAGCTTGGGGCGGGGGGAATCCTACGAGCAGTACTTC CASSLGRGESYEQYF
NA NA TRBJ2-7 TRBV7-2 TGTGCCAGCAGCTCCACGAATGCGCAGTACTTC CASSSTNAQYF
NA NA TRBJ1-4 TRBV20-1 TGCAGTGCTAGAGAGGCGTCCACCGTCCTCAATGAAAAACTGTTTTTT CSAREASTVLNEKLFF
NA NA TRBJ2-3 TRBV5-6 TGTGCCAGCAGCCCGTTTAGGGGCACAGATGCGCAGTATTTT CASSPFRGTDAQYF
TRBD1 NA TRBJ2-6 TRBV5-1 TGCGCCATCTCAGACAGGGGGGTCTCTGGGGCCAACGTCCTGACTTTC CAISDRGVSGANVLTF
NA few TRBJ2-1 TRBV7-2 TGTGCCAGCAGCTTAGTCGGGGGATCGACGCAGTTCTTC CASSLVGGSTQFF
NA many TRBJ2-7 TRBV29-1 TGCAGCGTTGAAAATGGGGGTCGGTACTTC CSVENGGRYF
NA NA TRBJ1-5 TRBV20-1 TGCAGTGCCGGGAATTTCGGTCTCAGCAATCGGCCCCAGCATTTT CSAGNFGLSNRPQHF
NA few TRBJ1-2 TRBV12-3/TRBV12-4 TGTGCCAGCAGTGTAGGGAGCGGCTATGGCTACACCTTC CASSVGSGYGYTF
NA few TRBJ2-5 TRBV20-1 TGCAGTGCCTCGCCGGGATTAGGCGTGGAGACCCAGTACTTC CSASPGLGVETQYF
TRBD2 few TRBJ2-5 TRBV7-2 TGTGCCAGCAGCTACGGGGGGATGGGCGAGACCCAGTACTTC CASSYGGMGETQYF
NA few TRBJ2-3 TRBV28 TGTGCCAGCAGGTCGGGGTGGAGGGGAGACACAGATACGCAGTATTTT CASRSGWRGDTDTQYF
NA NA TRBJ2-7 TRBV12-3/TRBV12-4 TGTGCCAGCAGTTCTGCCAGGGTCCACGAGCAGTACTTC CASSSARVHEQYF
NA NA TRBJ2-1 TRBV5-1 TGCGCCAGCAGCCAAGGGTCTCTAACCATTGAGGCCAATGAGCAGTTCTTC CASSQGSLTIEANEQFF
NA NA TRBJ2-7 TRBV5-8 TGTGCCAGCAGCTGGGCTGGGACAACGCCCCCCGAGCAGTACTTC CASSWAGTTPPEQYF
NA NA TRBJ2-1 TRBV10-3 TGTGCCATCAGTGAGTCGAACACATTAGGTGGGAATGAGCAGTTCTTC CAISESNTLGGNEQFF
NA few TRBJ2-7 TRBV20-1 TGCAGTGCTAGTAGTCCGCAAACCTACGAGCAGTACTTC CSASSPQTYEQYF
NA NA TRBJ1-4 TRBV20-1 TGCAGTGCACGGGTGTTGGCCAATGAAAAACTGTTTTTT CSARVLANEKLFF